This TCR beta chain was identified during a study of OX40 agonist ivuxolimab in advanced cancers. Study context: Ivuxolimab was administered intravenously to patients at 0.01 to 10 mg/kg every 2 weeks. Among those enrolled, mean age was 60 years (range roughly 20 to 80) and 75% to 85% were male. Dose-escalation subjects each had hepatocellular carcinoma, melanoma, renal cell or head and neck cancer.

Autoimmune disease history or systemic immunosuppression led to patient exclusion. This CDR3 contains 14 residues. Germline V gene data show CDR1 as SGHNT and CDR2 as YENEEA. V dropped 3 bases and J dropped 0 bases, with 9 bases sitting between them. Assay: immunoSEQ multiplex PCR; the TCRdb copy retains only in-frame clones and omits some. The sample carries 80,000 or so clones, nearly 85% recorded once. This sample comprised CD4+ or CD8+ T cells sorted from blood, obtained in a trial of the OX40 agonist ivuxolimab. The V and J genes are TRBV11-3 and TRBJ2-7, with a tentative D call TRBD2 (5 bases). This receptor was taken from an adult with an advanced solid tumor such as melanoma, head and neck, liver or kidney cancer. In DNA form, the CDR3 reads TGTGCCAGCAGCTTTGGACTTAGCTCCTACGAGCAGTACTTC. As protein: CASSFGLSSYEQYF.